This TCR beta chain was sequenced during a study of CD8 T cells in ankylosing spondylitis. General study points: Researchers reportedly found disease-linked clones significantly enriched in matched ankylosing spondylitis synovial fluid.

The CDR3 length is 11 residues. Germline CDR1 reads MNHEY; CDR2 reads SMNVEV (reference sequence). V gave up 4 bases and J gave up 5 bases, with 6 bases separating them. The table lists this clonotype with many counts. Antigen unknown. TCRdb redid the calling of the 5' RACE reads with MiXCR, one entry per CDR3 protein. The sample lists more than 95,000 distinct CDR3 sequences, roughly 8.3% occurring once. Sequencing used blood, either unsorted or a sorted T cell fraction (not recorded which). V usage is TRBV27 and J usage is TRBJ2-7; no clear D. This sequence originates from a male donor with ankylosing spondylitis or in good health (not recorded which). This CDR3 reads CASSWGNEQYF. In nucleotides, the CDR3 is TGTGCCAGCAGTTGGGGAAACGAGCAGTACTTC.